One sample yielded the 9 T cell receptor beta chains listed below, sequenced in a study of long-term antiretroviral therapy in people with HIV. With survey level as its setting, the immunoSEQ assay was v3.0. Sequenced by immunoSEQ multiplex PCR; TCRdb stores in-frame clones only, minus some. This table has tens of thousands of clones, roughly four fifths appearing once. Sequenced material: unsorted PBMCs, taken 0.6 years after starting antiretroviral therapy. The receptors were sampled from a man between 18 and 35 years old with HIV.

The genes are TRBV2 and TRBJ1-5, with 8 positions matching TRBD1. The germline CDR1 and CDR2 sequences are SNHLY and FYNNEI. The CDR3 has 16 residues. Trimming cost V 7 bases and J 2 bases; bases outside gene matches: 10. The chain's CDR3 is CASNPPGGLGNQPQHF. The CDR3, as DNA: TGTGCCAGCAACCCCCCAGGGGGCTTGGGCAATCAGCCCCAGCATTTT. The full variable domain, rest sourced from reference TRBV2 and TRBJ1-5, is EPEVTQTPSHQVTQMGQEVILRCVPISNHLYFYWYRQILGQKVEFLVSFYNNEISEKSEIFDDQFSVERPDGSNFTLKIRSTKLEDSAMYFCASNPPGGLGNQPQHFGDGTRLSIL.

V is TRBV11-2 and J is TRBJ1-2, with a possible D match to TRBD1 (5 bases). V lost 5 bases and J 8 bases, leaving 12 bases between the germline ends. CDR3 length equals 12 residues. Looked up from germline, CDR1 is SGHAT and CDR2 is FQNNGV. CDR3 region: CASSREGDGYTF. The CDR3 bases are TGTGCCAGCAGCCGAGAAGGGGACGGCTACACCTTC.

V gene TRBV5-5 combines with J gene TRBJ1-2, with 9 positions matching TRBD1. This CDR3 has 14 amino acids. V lost 4 bases, J lost 2 bases, and 3 bases stayed unmatched. CDR1 is SGHKS and CDR2 is YYEKEE in the germline V gene (reference sequence). The CDR3 is CASSRTGANYGYTF. In DNA form, the CDR3 reads TGTGCCAGCAGCCGGACAGGGGCGAACTATGGCTACACCTTC.

The rearrangement joins TRBV5-6 to TRBJ2-5; 10 bases match TRBD2. This CDR3 spans 19 amino acids. The germline V gene has CDR1 SGHDT and CDR2 YYEEEE. V shed 2 bases and J 6 bases; nucleotides not matched to a gene: 19. The CDR3, as DNA: TGTGCCAGCAGCTTAACCTTACCTTTAGCGGGAGGACGTGTAAAGACCCAGTACTTC. Amino acids: CASSLTLPLAGGRVKTQYF.

This rearrangement joins TRBV10-2 to TRBJ2-7; 8 bases are shared with TRBD2. Germline CDR1 is WSHSY and CDR2 is SAAADI. V dropped 3 bases and J dropped 5; count of bases not matched to a gene: 9. The CDR3 sequence is 15 residues long. The CDR3 DNA is TGCGCCAGCAGTGAATATAGCGGGACTCTCGACGAGCAGTACTTC. Its protein product is CASSEYSGTLDEQYF.

The CDR3 DNA is TGTGCCAGCAGAATTCCGGGACAGGGCTACGAGCAGTACTTC. Encoded protein: CASRIPGQGYEQYF. The rearrangement uses TRBV6-6 and TRBJ2-7; TRBD1 agrees at 9 bases. J was trimmed by 3 bases and V by 6 bases; bases with no gene match: 6. Germline-derived CDR1 and CDR2 are MNHNY and SVGAGI (reference sequence). The CDR3 spans 14 residues.

The chain uses TRBV9 and TRBJ2-2; TRBD2 matches at 8 bases. The CDR3 is 14 amino acids. The ends lost 0 bases at V and 7 bases at J; junction bases unmatched: 2. CDR1 SGDLS and CDR2 YYNGEE come from the germline V gene. CDR3 residues: CASSVGLAGGELFF. The CDR3 coding sequence is TGTGCCAGCAGCGTAGGTCTAGCGGGCGGGGAGCTGTTTTTT.

This chain links TRBV11-2 with TRBJ2-7, with 9 bases fitting TRBD2. This CDR3 spans 16 amino acids. Germline V lookup: CDR1 SGHAT, CDR2 FQNNGV. Unmatched junction bases numbered 12, after V lost 5 bases and J lost 4 bases. Written as DNA, the CDR3 is TGTGCCAGCAGCGACGATAGCGGGAGTGGGATGTACGAGCAGTACTTC. The encoded protein is CASSDDSGSGMYEQYF.

The CDR3 is CASQARDINQPQHF. In DNA, the CDR3 is TGTGCCAGCCAAGCCCGGGACATCAATCAGCCCCAGCATTTT. The chain uses TRBV2 and TRBJ1-5; D is possibly TRBD1 (6 bases). There are 14 residues in the CDR3. V lost 8 bases, J lost 3 bases, and 14 bases lay in between. The V gene's germline CDR1 is SNHLY and CDR2 FYNNEI. Using reference TRBV2 and TRBJ1-5 for the parts outside the CDR3, the full variable domain is EPEVTQTPSHQVTQMGQEVILRCVPISNHLYFYWYRQILGQKVEFLVSFYNNEISEKSEIFDDQFSVERPDGSNFTLKIRSTKLEDSAMYFCASQARDINQPQHFGDGTRLSIL.